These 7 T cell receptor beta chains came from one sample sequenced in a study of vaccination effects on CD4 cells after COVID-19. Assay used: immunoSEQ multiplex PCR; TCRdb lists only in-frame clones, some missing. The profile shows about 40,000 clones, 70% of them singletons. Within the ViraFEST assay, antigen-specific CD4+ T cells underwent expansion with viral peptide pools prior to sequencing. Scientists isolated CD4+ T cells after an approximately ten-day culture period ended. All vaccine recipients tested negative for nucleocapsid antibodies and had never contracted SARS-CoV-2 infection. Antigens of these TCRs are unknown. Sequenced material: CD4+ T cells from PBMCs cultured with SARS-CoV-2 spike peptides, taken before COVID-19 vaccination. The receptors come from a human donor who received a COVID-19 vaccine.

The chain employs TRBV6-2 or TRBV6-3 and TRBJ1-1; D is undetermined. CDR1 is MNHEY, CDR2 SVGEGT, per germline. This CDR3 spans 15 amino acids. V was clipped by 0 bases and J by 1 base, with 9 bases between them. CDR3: CASSYSWGWNTEAFF. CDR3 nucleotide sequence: TGTGCCAGCAGTTACTCGTGGGGTTGGAACACTGAAGCTTTCTTT.

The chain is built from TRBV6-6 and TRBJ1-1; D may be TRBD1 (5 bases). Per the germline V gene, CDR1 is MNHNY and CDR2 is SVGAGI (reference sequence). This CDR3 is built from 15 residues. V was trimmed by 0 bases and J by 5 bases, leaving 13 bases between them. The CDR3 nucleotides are TGTGCCAGCAGTTACTCTGGGCAGGGTGGGACTGAAGCTTTCTTT. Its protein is CASSYSGQGGTEAFF.

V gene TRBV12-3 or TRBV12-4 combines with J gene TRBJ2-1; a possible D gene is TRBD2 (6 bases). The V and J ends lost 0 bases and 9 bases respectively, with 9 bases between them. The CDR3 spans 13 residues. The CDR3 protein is CASSLAGRGEQFF. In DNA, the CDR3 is TGTGCCAGCAGTTTAGCGGGGCGGGGTGAGCAGTTCTTC.

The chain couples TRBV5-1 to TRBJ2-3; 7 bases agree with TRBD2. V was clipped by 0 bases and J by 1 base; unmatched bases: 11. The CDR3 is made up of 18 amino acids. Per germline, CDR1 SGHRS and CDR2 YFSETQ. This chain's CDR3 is CASSLATWREGGTDTQYF. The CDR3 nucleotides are TGCGCCAGCAGCTTGGCCACGTGGAGGGAGGGCGGCACAGATACGCAGTATTTT.

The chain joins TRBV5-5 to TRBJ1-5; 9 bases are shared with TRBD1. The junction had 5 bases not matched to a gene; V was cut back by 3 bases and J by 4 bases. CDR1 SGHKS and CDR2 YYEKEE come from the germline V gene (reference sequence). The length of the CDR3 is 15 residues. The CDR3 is CASSWGTGRNQPQHF. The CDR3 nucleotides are TGTGCCAGCAGCTGGGGGACAGGGAGAAATCAGCCCCAGCATTTT.

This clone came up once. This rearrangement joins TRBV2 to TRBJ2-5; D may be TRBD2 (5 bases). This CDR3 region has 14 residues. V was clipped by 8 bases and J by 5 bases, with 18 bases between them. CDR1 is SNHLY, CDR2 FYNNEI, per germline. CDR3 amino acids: CASREQQWWETQYF. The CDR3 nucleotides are TGTGCCAGCCGGGAACAACAATGGTGGGAGACCCAGTACTTC.

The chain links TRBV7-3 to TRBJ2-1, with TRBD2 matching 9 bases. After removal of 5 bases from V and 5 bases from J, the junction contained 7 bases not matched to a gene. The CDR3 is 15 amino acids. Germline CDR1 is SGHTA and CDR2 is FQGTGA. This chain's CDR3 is CASSPRGGVHNEQFF. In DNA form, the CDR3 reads TGTGCCAGCAGCCCGCGCGGGGGGGTGCACAATGAGCAGTTCTTC.